The present TCR beta chain was sequenced within a study of blood T cell repertoires in COVID-19. Study background: Donors in the United States, Italy and Spain gave samples during acute or convalescent COVID-19. The analysed material was cDNA or gDNA that came from T cells, B-cell-depleted T cells, or PBMCs.

This clone was seen ten or more times. Authors' methods: Reference gene primer amplification yielded estimated nucleated cell counts. Profiled with immunoSEQ multiplex PCR; TCRdb holds only in-frame clones, not every one. V and J calls and clone size are as listed in that table; D and trimming were resolved from the DNA. The data hold around 110,000 clones, with about four fifths observed a single time. Sequenced: peripheral blood. The TCR was taken from an older woman with acute or convalescent COVID-19.

The CDR3 here is CAISEGRVEGDTQYF. The CDR3 nucleotides read TGTGCCATCAGTGAGGGGAGAGTCGAGGGCGATACGCAGTATTTT. The chain combines TRBV10-3 with TRBJ2-3, with D tentatively TRBD2 (5 bases). Germline CDR1 is ENHRY and CDR2 is SYGVKD. The CDR3 is 15 amino acids. V shed 2 bases and J shed 6 bases, with 15 bases lying between them.